This T cell receptor beta chain was recovered during a study of identical twins. General study points: The study based its conclusions on cross-sectional statistical analysis and did not follow the same donors. Out-of-frame beta chain sequences displayed weaker excess sharing between twins.

A single record per CDR3 protein comes from TCRdb applying MiXCR to the 5' RACE reads. Of approximately 490,000 distinct CDR3 sequences in the sample, more than 20% were seen once. Concerning this clonotype: The antigen remains unidentified.

V trimming: 0 bases; J trimming: 6 bases; junction bases outside the gene matches: 10. The CDR3 totals 17 residues. Per germline, CDR1 SGHRS and CDR2 YFSETQ. The donor group consisted entirely of healthy Caucasians. Separately, the same data were catalogued under a study of yellow fever vaccine responses in identical twins. That report adds: Vaccine-induced T cell responses in twins were reportedly observed to appear partly convergent, partly personalized.

The genes are TRBV5-1 and TRBJ2-1; 9 positions agree with TRBD1. This clonotype originated in a woman aged 18-29 years in good health. The sequencing sample was made of CD4+ T cells sorted from blood. The CDR3 sequence is CASSLGRGTGNGNEQFF. The CDR3 bases are TGCGCCAGCAGCTTGGGACGGGGGACAGGGAACGGCAATGAGCAGTTCTTC.